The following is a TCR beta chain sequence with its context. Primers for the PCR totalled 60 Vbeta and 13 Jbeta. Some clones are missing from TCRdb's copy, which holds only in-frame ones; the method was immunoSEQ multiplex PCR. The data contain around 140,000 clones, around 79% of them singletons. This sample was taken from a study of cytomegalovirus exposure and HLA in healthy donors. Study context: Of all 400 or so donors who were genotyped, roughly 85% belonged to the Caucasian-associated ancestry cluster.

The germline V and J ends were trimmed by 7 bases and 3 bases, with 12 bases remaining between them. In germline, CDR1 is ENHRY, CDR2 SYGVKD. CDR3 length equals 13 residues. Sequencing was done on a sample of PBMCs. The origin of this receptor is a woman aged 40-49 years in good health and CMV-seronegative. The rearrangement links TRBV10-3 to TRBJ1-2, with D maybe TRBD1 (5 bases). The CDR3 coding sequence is TGTGCCATCAAGGGGAGACTAGACTATGGCTACACCTTC. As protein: CAIKGRLDYGYTF.